This entry describes one T cell receptor beta chain. The CDR3 extends over 17 amino acids. Germline V gene sequence: CDR1 KGHSH, CDR2 LQKENI. Trimming removed 4 bases from V and 4 bases from J; junction bases left unmatched: 7. It was with 60 Vbeta and 13 Jbeta primers that the PCR ran. Authors' processing steps: Some 12 million shared chains were among the roughly 78 million unique TCR beta chains that a later analysis counted. Sequencing used immunoSEQ multiplex PCR; TCRdb keeps in-frame clones, though not all of them. V and J calls and clone size follow that table, whereas D and trimming were derived from the DNA. The profile covers roughly 100,000 clones, with roughly 9.1% appearing a single time and about 5% taken by the ten largest. This specimen comes from a study of cytomegalovirus exposure and HLA in healthy donors.

The material sequenced was PBMCs. This clonotype originated in a man between 35 and 55 years old in good health and CMV-seropositive. The chain employs TRBV18 and TRBJ2-1, with 13 bases lining up with TRBD2. CDR3 nucleotide sequence: TGTGCCAGCTCACGACTAGCGGGAGGCCTCATTTACAATGAGCAGTTCTTC. It is translated as CASSRLAGGLIYNEQFF.